This TCR beta chain was sequenced for a study of shared T cell receptors in the human thymus. Clones were sequenced by immunoSEQ multiplex PCR, and TCRdb holds only the in-frame ones, with some missing. The sample shows hundreds of thousands of clones, over 75% of them seen only once. Trimming removed 6 bases from V and 7 bases from J; junction bases left unmatched: 11. The CDR3 contains 16 residues. Germline-derived CDR1 and CDR2 are KGHSH and LQKENI. This sample was also put to use in a study of human thymus T cells. From that paper: The people who donated were healthy Finnish babies having corrective surgery for congenital heart defects. Surgeons resected thymus tissue during corrective heart surgery. Thymic and blood repertoires appeared to carry a bias in their V and J gene usage. Among unrelated individuals, related research reported thymic repertoires that overlapped highly.

The receptor was derived from a boy in the first two years of life with a congenital heart defect. V gene TRBV18 combines with J gene TRBJ2-7, with TRBD2 matching over 14 bases. What was sequenced was thymocytes. The CDR3 reads CASSFTGTSGGREQYF. The CDR3 DNA follows: TGTGCCAGCTCGTTCACCGGGACTAGCGGGGGAAGGGAGCAGTACTTC.